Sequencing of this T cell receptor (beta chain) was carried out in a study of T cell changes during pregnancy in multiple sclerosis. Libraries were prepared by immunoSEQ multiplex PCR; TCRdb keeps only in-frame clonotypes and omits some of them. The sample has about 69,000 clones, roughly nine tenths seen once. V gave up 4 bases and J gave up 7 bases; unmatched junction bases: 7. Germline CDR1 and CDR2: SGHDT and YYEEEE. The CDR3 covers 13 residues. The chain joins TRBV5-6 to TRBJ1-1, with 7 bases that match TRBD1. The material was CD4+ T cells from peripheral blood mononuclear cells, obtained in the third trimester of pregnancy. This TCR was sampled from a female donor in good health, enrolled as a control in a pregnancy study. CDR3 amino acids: CASSVNRGYEAFF. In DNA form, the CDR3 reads TGTGCCAGCAGCGTCAACAGGGGTTATGAAGCTTTCTTT.